This TCR beta chain was sequenced for a study of cytomegalovirus exposure and HLA in healthy donors. General study findings and limits: Some public TCRs appeared in many individuals, while most sequences were rare.

PCR involved 60 Vbeta and 13 Jbeta primers. The method was immunoSEQ multiplex PCR; TCRdb's version includes in-frame clones alone and lacks a portion of them. The sample contains roughly 140,000 clones, about three quarters of which appear only once. The CDR3 is made up of 16 amino acids. Germline V gene lookup returns CDR1 SEHNR and CDR2 FQNEAQ (reference sequence). The V end lost 0 bases, the J end lost 2 bases, and 14 bases lay between the germline ends. Comments on this clone: The antigen is unknown.

The J gene is TRBJ2-7, the V gene TRBV7-9, with TRBD1 as a possible D gene (6 bases). The clonotype originates from a human donor in good health. Sequenced input: PBMCs. The DNA of the CDR3 is TGTGCCAGCAGCTTAGCGCGGAACAGGGACCCCTACGAGCAGTACTTC. Translating it yields CASSLARNRDPYEQYF.